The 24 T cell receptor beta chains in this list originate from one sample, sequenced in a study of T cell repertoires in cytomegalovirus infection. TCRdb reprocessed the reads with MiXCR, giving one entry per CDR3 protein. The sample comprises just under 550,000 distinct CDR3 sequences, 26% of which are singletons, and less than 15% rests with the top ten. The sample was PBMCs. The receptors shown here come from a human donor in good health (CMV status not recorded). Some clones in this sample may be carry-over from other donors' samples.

CDR3 amino acids: CASSTRGNYGYTF. The CDR3 DNA reads TGTGCCAGCAGCACGAGGGGGAACTATGGCTACACCTTC. The chain couples TRBV11-1 to TRBJ1-2; TRBD1 might be the D (6 bases). This CDR3 is built from 13 residues. Germline CDR1 and CDR2: SGHAT and FQDESV (reference sequence). V was pared by 5 bases and J by 2 bases, with 9 bases between. Full variable domain (rest looked up from reference TRBV11-1 and TRBJ1-2): EAEVAQSPRYKITEKSQAVAFWCDPISGHATLYWYRQILGQGPELLVQFQDESVVDDSQLPKDRFSAERLKGVDSTLKIQPAELGDSAMYLCASSTRGNYGYTFGSGTRLTVV.

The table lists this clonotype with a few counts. CDR3 sequence (DNA): TGTGCCAGCAGCTTAACTCCCAACCGGGATGAGCAGTTCTTC. Translating gives CASSLTPNRDEQFF. The chain carries TRBV7-3 and TRBJ2-1; no clear D. This CDR3 contains 14 residues. Germline V CDR1 and CDR2: SGHTA, FQGTGA. V was cut by 0 bases and J by 8 bases, with 11 bases left in between.

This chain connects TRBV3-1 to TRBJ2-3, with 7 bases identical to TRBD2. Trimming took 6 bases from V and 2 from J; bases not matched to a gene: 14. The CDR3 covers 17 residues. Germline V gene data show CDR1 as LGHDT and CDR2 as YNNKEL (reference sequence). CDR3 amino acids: CASSQRTSVTYTDTQYF. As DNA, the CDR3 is TGTGCCAGCAGTCAGCGAACTAGCGTCACGTACACAGATACGCAGTATTTT.

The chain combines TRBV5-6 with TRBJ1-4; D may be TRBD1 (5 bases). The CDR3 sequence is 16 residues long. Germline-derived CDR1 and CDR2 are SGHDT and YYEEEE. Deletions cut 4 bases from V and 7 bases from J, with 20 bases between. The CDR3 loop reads CASSPGGRAQGEKLFF. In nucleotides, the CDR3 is TGTGCCAGCAGCCCCGGAGGGAGGGCCCAGGGTGAAAAACTGTTTTTT.

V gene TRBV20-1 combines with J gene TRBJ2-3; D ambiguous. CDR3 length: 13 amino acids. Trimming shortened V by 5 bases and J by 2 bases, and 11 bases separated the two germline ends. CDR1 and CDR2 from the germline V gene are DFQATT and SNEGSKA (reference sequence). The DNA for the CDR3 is TGCAGTGCTGAGTGGGCGTCCACAGATACGCAGTATTTT. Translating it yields CSAEWASTDTQYF.

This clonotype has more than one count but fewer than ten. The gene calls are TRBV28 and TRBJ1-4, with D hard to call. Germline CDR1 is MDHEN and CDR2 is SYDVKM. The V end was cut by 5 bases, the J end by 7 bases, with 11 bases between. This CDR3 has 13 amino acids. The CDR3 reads CASSPPDREKLFF. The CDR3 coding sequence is TGTGCCAGCAGTCCCCCCGACCGTGAAAAACTGTTTTTT.

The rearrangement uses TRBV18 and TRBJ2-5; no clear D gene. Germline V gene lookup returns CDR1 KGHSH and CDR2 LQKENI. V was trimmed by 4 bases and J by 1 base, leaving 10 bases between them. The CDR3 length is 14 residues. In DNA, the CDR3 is TGTGCCAGCTCACAACTCTCCCTCCAAGAGACCCAGTACTTC. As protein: CASSQLSLQETQYF.

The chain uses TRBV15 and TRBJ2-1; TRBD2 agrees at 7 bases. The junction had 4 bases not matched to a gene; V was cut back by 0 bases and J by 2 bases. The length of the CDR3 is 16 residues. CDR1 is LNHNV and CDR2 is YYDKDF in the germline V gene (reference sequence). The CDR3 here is CATSRDLAGAYNEQFF. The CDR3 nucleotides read TGTGCCACCAGCAGAGATCTGGCGGGAGCCTACAATGAGCAGTTCTTC. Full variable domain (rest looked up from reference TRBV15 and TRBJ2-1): DAMVIQNPRYQVTQFGKPVTLSCSQTLNHNVMYWYQQKSSQAPKLLFHYYDKDFNNEADTPDNFQSRRPNTSFCFLDIRSPGLGDTAMYLCATSRDLAGAYNEQFFGPGTRLTVL.

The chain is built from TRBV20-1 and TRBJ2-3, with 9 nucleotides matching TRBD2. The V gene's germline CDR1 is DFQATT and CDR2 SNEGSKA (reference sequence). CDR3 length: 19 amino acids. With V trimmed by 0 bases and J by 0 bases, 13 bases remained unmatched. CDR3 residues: CSARDLGGLAGRSTDTQYF. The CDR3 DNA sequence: TGCAGTGCTAGAGATCTAGGTGGGCTAGCGGGACGAAGCACAGATACGCAGTATTTT.

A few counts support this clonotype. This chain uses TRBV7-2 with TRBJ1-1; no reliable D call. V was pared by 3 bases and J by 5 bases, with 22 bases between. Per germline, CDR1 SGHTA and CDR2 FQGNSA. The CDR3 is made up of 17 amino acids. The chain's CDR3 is CASSLATALHEGTEAFF. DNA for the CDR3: TGTGCCAGCAGCTTGGCGACGGCCCTCCATGAGGGAACTGAAGCTTTCTTT.

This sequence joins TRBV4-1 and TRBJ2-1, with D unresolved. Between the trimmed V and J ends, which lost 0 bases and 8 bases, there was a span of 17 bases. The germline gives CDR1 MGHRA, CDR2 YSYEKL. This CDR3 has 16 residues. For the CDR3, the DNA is TGCGCCAGCAGCCAAGATCCAGGTCTGGGTGGAGATGAGCAGTTCTTC. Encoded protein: CASSQDPGLGGDEQFF.

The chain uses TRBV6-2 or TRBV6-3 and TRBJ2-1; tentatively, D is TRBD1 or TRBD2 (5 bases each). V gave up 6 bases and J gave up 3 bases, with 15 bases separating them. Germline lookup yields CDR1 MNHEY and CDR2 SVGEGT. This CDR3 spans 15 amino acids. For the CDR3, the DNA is TGTGCCAGCAGAGGGACCGCATTGAACTACAATGAGCAGTTCTTC. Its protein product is CASRGTALNYNEQFF.

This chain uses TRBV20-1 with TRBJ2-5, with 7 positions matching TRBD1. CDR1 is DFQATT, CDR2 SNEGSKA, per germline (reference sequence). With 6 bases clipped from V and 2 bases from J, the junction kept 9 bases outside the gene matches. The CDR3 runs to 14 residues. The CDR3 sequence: CSANEGAWQETQYF. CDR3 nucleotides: TGCAGTGCAAATGAGGGGGCCTGGCAAGAGACCCAGTACTTC.

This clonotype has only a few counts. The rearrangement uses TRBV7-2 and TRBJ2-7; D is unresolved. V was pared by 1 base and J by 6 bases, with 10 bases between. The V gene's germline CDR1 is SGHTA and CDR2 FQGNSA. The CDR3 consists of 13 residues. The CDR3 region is CASSLEISSEQYV. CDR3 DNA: TGTGCCAGCAGCTTAGAAATTAGCTCCGAGCAGTACGTC.

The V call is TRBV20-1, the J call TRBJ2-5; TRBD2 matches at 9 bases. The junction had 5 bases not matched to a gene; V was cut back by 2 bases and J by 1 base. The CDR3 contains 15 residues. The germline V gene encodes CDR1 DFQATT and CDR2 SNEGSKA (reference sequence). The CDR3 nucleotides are TGCAGTGCTAGACGGCTAGCGGGGATCCAAGAGACCCAGTACTTC. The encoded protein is CSARRLAGIQETQYF.

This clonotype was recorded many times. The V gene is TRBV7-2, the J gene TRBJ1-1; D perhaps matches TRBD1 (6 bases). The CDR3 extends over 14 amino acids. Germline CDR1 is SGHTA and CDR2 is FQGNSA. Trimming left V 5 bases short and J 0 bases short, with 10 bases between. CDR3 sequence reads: CASSVRGVNTEAFF. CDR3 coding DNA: TGTGCCAGCAGCGTCAGGGGCGTGAACACTGAAGCTTTCTTT.

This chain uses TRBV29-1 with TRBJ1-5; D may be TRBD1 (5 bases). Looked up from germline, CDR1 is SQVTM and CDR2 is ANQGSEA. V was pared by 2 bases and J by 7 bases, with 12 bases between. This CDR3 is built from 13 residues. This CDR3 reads CSVESGKDQPQHF. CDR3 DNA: TGCAGCGTTGAATCAGGGAAGGACCAGCCCCAGCATTTT.

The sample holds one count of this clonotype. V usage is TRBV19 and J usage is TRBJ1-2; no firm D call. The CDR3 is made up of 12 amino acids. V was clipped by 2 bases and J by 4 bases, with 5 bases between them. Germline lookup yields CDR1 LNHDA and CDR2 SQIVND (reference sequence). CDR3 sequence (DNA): TGTGCCAGTAGTATATCGGTCTATGGCTACACCTTC. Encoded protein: CASSISVYGYTF.

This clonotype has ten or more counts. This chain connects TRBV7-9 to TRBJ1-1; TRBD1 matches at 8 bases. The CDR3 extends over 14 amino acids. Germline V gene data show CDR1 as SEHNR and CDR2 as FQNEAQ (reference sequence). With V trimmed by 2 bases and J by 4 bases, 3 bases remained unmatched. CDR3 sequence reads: CASSLQGAITEAFF. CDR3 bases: TGTGCCAGCAGCTTACAGGGGGCGATCACTGAAGCTTTCTTT. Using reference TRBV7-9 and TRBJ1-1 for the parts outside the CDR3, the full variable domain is DTGVSQNPRHKITKRGQNVTFRCDPISEHNRLYWYRQTLGQGPEFLTYFQNEAQLEKSRLLSDRFSAERPKGSFSTLEIQRTEQGDSAMYLCASSLQGAITEAFFGQGTRLTVV.

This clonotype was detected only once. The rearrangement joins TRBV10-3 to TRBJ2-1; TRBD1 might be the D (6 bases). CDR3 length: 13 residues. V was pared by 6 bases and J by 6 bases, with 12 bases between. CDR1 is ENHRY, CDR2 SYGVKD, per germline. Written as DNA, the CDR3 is TGTGCCATCAGCCCGGACAGTGCCAATGAGCAGTTCTTC. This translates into CAISPDSANEQFF.

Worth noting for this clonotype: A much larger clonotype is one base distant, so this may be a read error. CDR3 DNA: TGTGCCAGCAGCGAAGCAGGGTCCCCGGCCTACGAGCAGTACTTC. Its translation is CASSEAGSPAYEQYF. The J gene is TRBJ2-7, the V gene TRBV7-2, with D perhaps TRBD1 (5 bases). The CDR3 sequence is 15 residues long. The V end lost 5 bases, the J end lost 2 bases, and 16 bases lay between the germline ends. Germline V gives CDR1 SGHTA, CDR2 FQGNSA. The full variable domain, rest sourced from reference TRBV7-2 and TRBJ2-7, is GAGVSQSPSNKVTEKGKDVELRCDPISGHTALYWYRQSLGQGLEFLIYFQGNSAPDKSGLPSDRFSAERTGGSVSTLTIQRTQQEDSAVYLCASSEAGSPAYEQYFGPGTRLTVT.

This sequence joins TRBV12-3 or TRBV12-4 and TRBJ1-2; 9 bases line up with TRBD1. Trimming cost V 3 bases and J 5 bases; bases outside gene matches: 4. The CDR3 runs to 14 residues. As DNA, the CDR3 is TGTGCCAGCAGTTTGAACAGGGGGCCTTATGGCTACACCTTC. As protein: CASSLNRGPYGYTF.

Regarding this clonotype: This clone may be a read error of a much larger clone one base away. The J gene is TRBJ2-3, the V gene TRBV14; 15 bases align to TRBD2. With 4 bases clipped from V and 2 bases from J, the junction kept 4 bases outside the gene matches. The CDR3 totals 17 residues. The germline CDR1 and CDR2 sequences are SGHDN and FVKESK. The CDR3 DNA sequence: TGTGCCAGCAGCCCGAGGACTAGCGGGAGGGTCACAGATACGCAGTATTTT. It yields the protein CASSPRTSGRVTDTQYF. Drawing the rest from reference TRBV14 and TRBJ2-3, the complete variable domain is EAGVTQFPSHSVIEKGQTVTLRCDPISGHDNLYWYRRVMGKEIKFLLHFVKESKQDESGMPNNRFLAERTGGTYSTLKVQPAELEDSGVYFCASSPRTSGRVTDTQYFGPGTRLTVL.

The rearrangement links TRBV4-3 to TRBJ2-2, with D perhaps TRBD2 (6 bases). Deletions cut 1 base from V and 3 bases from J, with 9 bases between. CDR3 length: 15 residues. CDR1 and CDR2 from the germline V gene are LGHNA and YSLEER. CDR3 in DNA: TGCGCCAGCAGCCAAGTAGGAGGGCACACCGGGGAGCTGTTTTTT. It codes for CASSQVGGHTGELFF.